This T cell receptor beta chain was sequenced in a study of cytomegalovirus exposure and HLA in healthy donors. Study conclusions and caveats: The study put some 150 TCR beta chains on its list as cytomegalovirus-associated.

About this clone: The antigen is not known.

The PCR ran on 60 Vbeta and 13 Jbeta primers. Here immunoSEQ multiplex PCR was the method, and the copy in TCRdb shows in-frame clones only, minus some. The sample yields under 100,000 clones, of which the top ten take up 3% to 4%. Per germline, CDR1 SGHVS and CDR2 FQNEAQ. V lost 5 bases and J lost 5; bases outside the gene matches: 15. The CDR3 length is 19 residues. The chain carries TRBV7-8 and TRBJ2-1, with 13 nucleotides matching TRBD2. Sequencing used PBMCs. This TCR was recovered from a woman aged 30 to 39 in good health and CMV-seronegative. The CDR3 here is CASSPNVGRTSGRDNEQFF. CDR3 nucleotide sequence: TGTGCCAGCAGCCCGAACGTCGGCCGGACTAGCGGGAGAGACAATGAGCAGTTCTTC.